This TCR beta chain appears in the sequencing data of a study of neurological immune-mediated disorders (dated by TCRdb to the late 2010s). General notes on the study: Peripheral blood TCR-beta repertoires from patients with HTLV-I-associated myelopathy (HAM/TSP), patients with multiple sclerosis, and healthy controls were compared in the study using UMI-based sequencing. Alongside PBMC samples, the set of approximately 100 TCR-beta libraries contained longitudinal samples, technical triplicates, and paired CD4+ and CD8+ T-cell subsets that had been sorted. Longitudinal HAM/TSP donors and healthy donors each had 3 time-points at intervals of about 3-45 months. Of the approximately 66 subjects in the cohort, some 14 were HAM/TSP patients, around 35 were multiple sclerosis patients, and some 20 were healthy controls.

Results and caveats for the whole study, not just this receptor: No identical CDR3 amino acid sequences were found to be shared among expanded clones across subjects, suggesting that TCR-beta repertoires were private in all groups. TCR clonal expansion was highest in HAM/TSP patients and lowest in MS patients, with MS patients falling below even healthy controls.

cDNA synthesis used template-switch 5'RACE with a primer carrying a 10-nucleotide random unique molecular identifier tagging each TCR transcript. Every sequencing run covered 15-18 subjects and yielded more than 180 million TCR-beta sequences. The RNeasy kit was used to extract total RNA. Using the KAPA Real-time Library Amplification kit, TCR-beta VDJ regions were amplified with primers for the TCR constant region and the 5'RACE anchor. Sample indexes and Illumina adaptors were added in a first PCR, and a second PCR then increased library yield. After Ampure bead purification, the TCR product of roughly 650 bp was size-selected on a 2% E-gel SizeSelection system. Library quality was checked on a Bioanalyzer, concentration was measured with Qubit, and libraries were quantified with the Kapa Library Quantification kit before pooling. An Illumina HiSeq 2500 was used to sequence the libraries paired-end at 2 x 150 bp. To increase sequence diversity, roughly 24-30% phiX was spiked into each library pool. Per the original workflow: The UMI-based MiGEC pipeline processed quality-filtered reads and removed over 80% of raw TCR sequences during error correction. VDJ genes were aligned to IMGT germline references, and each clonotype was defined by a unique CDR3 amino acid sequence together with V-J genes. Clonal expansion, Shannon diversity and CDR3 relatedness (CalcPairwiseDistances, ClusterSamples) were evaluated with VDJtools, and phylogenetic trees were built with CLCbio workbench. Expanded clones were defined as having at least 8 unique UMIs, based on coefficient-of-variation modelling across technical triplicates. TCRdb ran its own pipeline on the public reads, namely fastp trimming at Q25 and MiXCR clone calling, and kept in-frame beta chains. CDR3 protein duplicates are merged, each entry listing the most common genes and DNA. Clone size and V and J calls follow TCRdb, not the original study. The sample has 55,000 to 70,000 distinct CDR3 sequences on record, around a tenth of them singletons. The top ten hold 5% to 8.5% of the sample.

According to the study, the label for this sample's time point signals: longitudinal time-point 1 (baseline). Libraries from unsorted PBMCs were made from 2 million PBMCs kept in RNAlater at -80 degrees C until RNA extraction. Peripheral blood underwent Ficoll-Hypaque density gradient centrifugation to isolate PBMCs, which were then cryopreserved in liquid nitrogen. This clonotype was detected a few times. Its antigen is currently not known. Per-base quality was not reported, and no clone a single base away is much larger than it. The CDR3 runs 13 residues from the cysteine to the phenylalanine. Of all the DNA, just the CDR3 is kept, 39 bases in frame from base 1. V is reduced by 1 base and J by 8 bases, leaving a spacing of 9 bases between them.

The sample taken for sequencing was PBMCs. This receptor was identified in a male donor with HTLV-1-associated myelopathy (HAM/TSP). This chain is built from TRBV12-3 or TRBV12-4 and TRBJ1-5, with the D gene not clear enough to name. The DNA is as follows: TGTGCCAGCAGTTTAGAGGTCTGGGAGCCCCAGCATTTT. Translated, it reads CASSLEVWEPQHF.